The 30 T cell receptor beta chains listed next were all sequenced from one sample in a study of T-cell memory formation after mild COVID-19 (TCRdb year 2021). The library was generated by 5' RACE. The run used an Illumina NovaSeq 6000. TCRdb cleaned the public reads at Q25 with fastp, built clones with MiXCR and kept in-frame beta chains. Every entry covers one CDR3 protein and lists the most common genes and DNA from its rows. Here the sample has 400,000 to 500,000 distinct CDR3 sequences; over 15% occur a single time. The ten biggest clones cover under 25% of the sample. The source material was PBMCs or a T cell subset sorted from them (not recorded which). Receptors originate from a man in his late teens or twenties who had mild COVID-19 (a few samples of this study predate the infection). The sample titles of this study are shuffled in the database, so cell type and time point are left out; the donor was told from shared clones.

The chain uses TRBV12-3 or TRBV12-4 and TRBJ2-3, with 8 bases that match TRBD1. The ends lost 3 bases at V and 1 base at J; junction bases unmatched: 3. The CDR3 sequence is 15 residues long. The DNA of the CDR3 is TGTGCCAGCAGTTTCCTGACAGGGGGCACAGATACGCAGTATTTT. This translates into CASSFLTGGTDTQYF.

A few counts support this clonotype. The chain combines TRBV7-2 with TRBJ2-3, with 9 bases fitting TRBD2. Looked up from germline, CDR1 is SGHTA and CDR2 is FQGNSA. V lost 2 bases and J lost 5; bases outside the gene matches: 5. The CDR3 loop spans 15 amino acids. The CDR3, as DNA: TGTGCCAGCAGCTTAAGGGGACTAGCACAAGATACGCAGTATTTT. As protein: CASSLRGLAQDTQYF.

The chain has TRBV5-1 and TRBJ1-2; D not resolved. Trimming cost V 4 bases and J 5 bases, with 12 bases left between them. The CDR3 consists of 13 residues. CDR1 and CDR2 (germline): SGHRS, YFSETQ. The CDR3 DNA is TGCGCCAGCAGCCTGCTATCACAGTATGGCTACACCTTC. Translating gives CASSLLSQYGYTF.

This clonotype occurred a few times. This sequence joins TRBV3-1 and TRBJ1-3, with D perhaps TRBD1 (5 bases). Trimming left V 1 base short and J 2 bases short, with 9 bases between. CDR1 and CDR2 from the germline V gene are LGHDT and YNNKEL (reference sequence). This CDR3 is 15 amino acids long. The CDR3 DNA follows: TGTGCCAGCAGCCAAGCGGGGACGCCTGGAAACACCATATATTTT. It encodes CASSQAGTPGNTIYF.

This clonotype was picked up a small number of times. V gene TRBV7-3 combines with J gene TRBJ2-5, with 9 bases that match TRBD1. The trim removed 5 bases at V and 3 bases at J, leaving 7 bases unmatched. The CDR3 totals 15 residues. Germline lookup yields CDR1 SGHTA and CDR2 FQGTGA. Here the CDR3 DNA reads TGTGCCAGCAGCCTCGGACAGGGGCGAGAAGAGACCCAGTACTTC. Residues: CASSLGQGREETQYF.

The chain joins TRBV7-2 to TRBJ2-7; D remains ambiguous. Germline V gene data show CDR1 as SGHTA and CDR2 as FQGNSA. CDR3 size: 14 residues. Trimming took 5 bases from V and 7 from J, leaving 18 bases between them. This CDR3 is CASSPSRKTWEQYF. Written as DNA, the CDR3 is TGTGCCAGCAGCCCCTCTAGGAAAACTTGGGAGCAGTACTTC. The whole variable domain, filled in from reference TRBV7-2 and TRBJ2-7, reads GAGVSQSPSNKVTEKGKDVELRCDPISGHTALYWYRQSLGQGLEFLIYFQGNSAPDKSGLPSDRFSAERTGGSVSTLTIQRTQQEDSAVYLCASSPSRKTWEQYFGPGTRLTVT.

V is TRBV4-2 and J is TRBJ1-5; no clear D. V lost 0 bases and J 5 bases, leaving 5 bases between the germline ends. Germline CDR1 and CDR2: LGHNA and YNFKEQ. This CDR3 contains 13 residues. CDR3 nucleotide sequence: TGTGCCAGCAGCCAAGATCTCCATCAGCCCCAGCATTTT. Protein sequence: CASSQDLHQPQHF.

The chain has TRBV24-1 and TRBJ1-6; a possible D gene is TRBD1 (5 bases). The CDR3 runs to 15 residues. Deletions cut 11 bases from V and 8 bases from J, with 21 bases between. CDR1 is KGHDR, CDR2 SFDVKD, per germline. The CDR3: CAITTRQLRHSPLHF. The DNA for the CDR3 is TGTGCCATTACGACCCGACAGCTGAGGCATTCACCCCTCCACTTT.

The V gene is TRBV6-6, the J gene TRBJ2-1; unclear D gene. CDR1 and CDR2 (germline): MNHNY, SVGAGI (reference sequence). The V and J ends lost 4 bases and 12 bases respectively, with 19 bases between them. The CDR3 is made up of 14 amino acids. The CDR3 spells CASSLARGSDVQFF. The CDR3 DNA sequence: TGTGCCAGCAGTTTGGCGAGAGGTTCAGACGTGCAGTTCTTC.

This clonotype has a handful of counts. V usage is TRBV12-3 or TRBV12-4 and J usage is TRBJ1-1; D not certain. V shed 1 base and J shed 1 base, with 7 bases lying between them. The CDR3 sequence is 14 residues long. The CDR3 nucleotides read TGTGCCAGCAGTTTAGTTGGTAAGAACACTGAAGCTTTCTTT. Protein product: CASSLVGKNTEAFF.

There are a few counts of this clonotype. CDR3 protein: CASSYDRARYNEQFF. The CDR3, as DNA: TGTGCCAGCAGTTATGACAGGGCGCGATACAATGAGCAGTTCTTC. V usage is TRBV7-2 and J usage is TRBJ2-1, with 7 bases lining up with TRBD1. Looked up from germline, CDR1 is SGHTA and CDR2 is FQGNSA. CDR3 length: 15 amino acids. V trimming: 6 bases; J trimming: 4 bases; junction bases outside the gene matches: 9.

The chain recombines TRBV12-3 or TRBV12-4 with TRBJ2-5; TRBD2 matches at 7 bases. The CDR3 totals 15 residues. J lost 7 bases, V lost 0 bases, and 8 bases had no gene match. CDR3: CASSLAGREGGTQYF. The CDR3 bases are TGTGCCAGCAGTTTAGCGGGGAGGGAAGGCGGGACCCAGTACTTC.

The rearrangement joins TRBV5-1 to TRBJ2-1; no clear D gene. The CDR3 totals 12 residues. The germline V and J ends were trimmed by 0 bases and 10 bases, with 8 bases remaining between them. Germline V gene data show CDR1 as SGHRS and CDR2 as YFSETQ. Here the CDR3 DNA reads TGCGCCAGCAGCTTGGCGGGTCCGGAGCAGTTCTTC. Protein product: CASSLAGPEQFF.

This clonotype was seen ten or more times. J is TRBJ1-1 and V is TRBV7-2; tentatively, D is TRBD1 (6 bases). CDR1 is SGHTA, CDR2 FQGNSA, per germline. This CDR3 is 12 amino acids long. V was trimmed by 2 bases and J by 11 bases, leaving 12 bases between them. CDR3 residues: CASSLIGGDAFF. For the CDR3, the DNA is TGTGCCAGCAGCTTAATCGGGGGCGACGCTTTCTTT.

The V call is TRBV5-1, the J call TRBJ2-5, with 7 bases that match TRBD1. After removal of 0 bases from V and 3 bases from J, the junction contained 5 bases not matched to a gene. Germline V gene data show CDR1 as SGHRS and CDR2 as YFSETQ. This CDR3 spans 15 amino acids. DNA of the CDR3: TGCGCCAGCAGCTTGGGACGAACAGGGGAAGAGACCCAGTACTTC. Translated, it gives CASSLGRTGEETQYF.

The gene calls are TRBV5-1 and TRBJ2-1; TRBD2 agrees at 8 bases. This CDR3 comprises 16 residues. CDR1 SGHRS and CDR2 YFSETQ come from the germline V gene. After removal of 3 bases from V and 5 bases from J, the junction contained 10 bases not matched to a gene. CDR3 in amino acids: CASSSGGGAGHNEQFF. The CDR3 coding sequence is TGCGCCAGCAGCTCGGGAGGGGGGGCCGGACACAATGAGCAGTTCTTC.

The chain is built from TRBV3-1 and TRBJ2-1; D assignment may be TRBD1 or TRBD2 (7 bases each). This CDR3 spans 13 amino acids. The germline gives CDR1 LGHDT, CDR2 YNNKEL (reference sequence). V was pared by 3 bases and J by 14 bases, with 17 bases between. The CDR3: CASSHHLQGGEFF. CDR3 coding DNA: TGTGCCAGCAGCCACCATCTTCAGGGGGGGGAGTTCTTC.

This clonotype appeared a few times. The rearrangement joins TRBV7-9 to TRBJ1-2, with D possibly matching TRBD1 (5 bases). The CDR3 totals 14 residues. CDR1 and CDR2 from the germline V gene are SEHNR and FQNEAQ (reference sequence). V was clipped by 1 base and J by 8 bases, with 14 bases between them. The CDR3 sequence: CASSLEAPGGGYTF. DNA for the CDR3: TGTGCCAGCAGCTTAGAAGCCCCCGGGGGAGGCTACACCTTC.

The V gene is TRBV18, the J gene TRBJ2-1; 9 nucleotides align to TRBD1. The CDR3 length is 19 residues. With V trimmed by 0 bases and J by 7 bases, 16 bases remained unmatched. Germline assignment: CDR1 KGHSH and CDR2 LQKENI. The CDR3 loop is CASSPPVRAMGTGRNEQFF. The CDR3 nucleotides are TGTGCCAGCTCACCACCTGTAAGGGCGATGGGGACAGGGAGAAATGAGCAGTTCTTC.

This clonotype has a handful of counts. J is TRBJ1-6 and V is TRBV20-1; no clear D. CDR3 length: 18 amino acids. Trimming took 2 bases from V and 8 from J, leaving 25 bases between them. CDR1 and CDR2 from the germline V gene are DFQATT and SNEGSKA (reference sequence). The CDR3 sequence: CSARSVAGSPPADSPLHF. DNA of the CDR3: TGCAGTGCTAGATCGGTTGCGGGGTCACCTCCGGCGGATTCACCCCTCCACTTT.

The chain links TRBV27 to TRBJ2-4; the D gene is possibly TRBD1 (6 bases). Trimming removed 5 bases from V and 9 bases from J, with 14 bases in between. The CDR3 runs 13 residues. Germline V CDR1 and CDR2: MNHEY, SMNVEV (reference sequence). The chain's CDR3 is CASSPFRGGIQYF. Written as DNA, the CDR3 is TGTGCCAGCAGTCCCTTCAGGGGCGGCATTCAGTACTTC.

This chain uses TRBV20-1 with TRBJ1-6; D might be TRBD1 (5 bases). The CDR3 consists of 19 residues. From germline, CDR1 is DFQATT and CDR2 SNEGSKA (reference sequence). V was clipped by 1 base and J by 0 bases, with 19 bases between them. CDR3 sequence: CSARVPGFLISSYNSPLHF. CDR3 DNA: TGCAGTGCTAGAGTTCCAGGGTTTCTCATTAGCTCCTATAATTCACCCCTCCACTTT.

This clonotype showed up just a few times. CDR3 sequence reads: CASSLWEGDTNEKLFF. The DNA for the CDR3 is TGTGCCAGCAGTTTATGGGAGGGTGATACTAATGAAAAACTGTTTTTT. The chain links TRBV28 to TRBJ1-4, with unresolved D. The germline CDR1 and CDR2 sequences are MDHEN and SYDVKM. V was shortened by 0 bases and J by 2 bases, with 10 bases between the two germline ends. The CDR3 has 16 residues.

The chain is built from TRBV11-2 and TRBJ1-2, with 8 bases fitting TRBD1. The CDR3 spans 14 residues. Per the germline V gene, CDR1 is SGHAT and CDR2 is FQNNGV. The V gene end was trimmed by 2 bases and the J gene end by 8 bases; junction bases not matched to a gene: 7. The CDR3 nucleotides are TGTGCCAGCAGCTTACGGACAGGGTTACGAGGCTACACCTTC. Translating it yields CASSLRTGLRGYTF. The full variable domain, rest sourced from reference TRBV11-2 and TRBJ1-2, is EAGVAQSPRYKIIEKRQSVAFWCNPISGHATLYWYQQILGQGPKLLIQFQNNGVVDDSQLPKDRFSAERLKGVDSTLKIQPAKLEDSAVYLCASSLRTGLRGYTFGSGTRLTVV.

V and J are TRBV6-5 and TRBJ2-7; D unresolved. Germline CDR1 reads MNHEY; CDR2 reads SVGAGI. Between the trimmed V and J ends, which lost 6 bases and 0 bases, there was a span of 9 bases. This CDR3 region has 13 residues. CDR3 amino acids: CASSPQYSYEQYF. CDR3 nucleotides: TGTGCCAGCAGCCCTCAGTACTCCTACGAGCAGTACTTC.

Details on this clonotype: Sequence at one end of the junction differs from germline and may be a read error. The genes are TRBV7-7 and TRBJ2-2, with no clear D. CDR3 size: 16 residues. Germline values: CDR1 SSHAT, CDR2 FNYEAQ (reference sequence). CDR3 amino acids: CASSAGRASRPGELFF. CDR3 coding DNA: TGTGCTAGCAGCGCCGGACGAGCCAGTCGCCCCGGGGAGCTGTTTTTT. Full variable domain (remainder filled in from reference TRBV7-7 and TRBJ2-2): GAGVSQSPRYKVTKRGQDVTLRCDPISSHATLYWYQQALGQGPEFLTYFNYEAQPDKSGLPSDRFSAERPEGSISTLTIQRTEQRDSAMYRCASSAGRASRPGELFFGEGSRLTVL.

The V call is TRBV29-1, the J call TRBJ2-3; D tentatively reads TRBD1 or TRBD2 (5 bases each). Germline CDR1 and CDR2: SQVTM and ANQGSEA. V was trimmed by 7 bases and J by 0 bases, leaving 20 bases between them. CDR3 size: 16 residues. Here the CDR3 reads CSALGDPRESTDTQYF. CDR3 nucleotide sequence: TGCAGCGCACTGGGGGACCCAAGGGAGAGCACAGATACGCAGTATTTT.

A few counts support this clonotype. The chain links TRBV11-2 to TRBJ2-1, with D unresolved. Germline loops: CDR1 SGHAT, CDR2 FQNNGV. The germline V and J ends were trimmed by 5 bases and 10 bases, with 18 bases remaining between them. The CDR3 runs to 14 residues. CDR3 nucleotides: TGTGCCAGCAGCCTAAATCCGGCGGCGTGGGAGCAGTTCTTC. This codes for CASSLNPAAWEQFF.

The chain uses TRBV4-1 and TRBJ1-6; D ambiguous. Trimming pared 0 bases from V and 11 bases from J, leaving 14 bases between. The CDR3 length is 15 residues. The germline CDR1 and CDR2 sequences are MGHRA and YSYEKL. CDR3 protein: CASSQDPWQSTPLHF. CDR3 nucleotide sequence: TGCGCCAGCAGCCAAGATCCGTGGCAGTCAACACCCCTCCACTTT.

This clonotype was observed a handful of times. The chain joins TRBV6-2 or TRBV6-3 to TRBJ2-3; no clear D gene. CDR3 size: 10 residues. V was clipped by 3 bases and J by 6 bases, with 1 base between them. In germline, CDR1 is MNHEY, CDR2 SVGEGT. The CDR3 region is CASSYDTQYF. In nucleotides, the CDR3 is TGTGCCAGCAGTTATGATACGCAGTATTTT.